A few counts support the clone carrying this T cell receptor (beta chain). Its specificity is not known. TCR beta CDR3 regions were amplified from RNA transcripts. The HTBI primer set drove a first-round RT-PCR of the TCR CDR3. TCRdb called the multiplex PCR reads again in MiXCR, with one record for every CDR3 protein. The data show fewer than 300,000 distinct CDR3 sequences, roughly 15% seen once. This record comes from a study of T cells in Graves' hyperthyroidism and ophthalmopathy. Study overall: Peripheral blood collection took place at initial diagnosis, before any treatment. Study results and caveats: Among clonotypes expanded in thyroid above 0.001, most were also found in blood.

The V end was cut by 5 bases, the J end by 5 bases, with 15 bases between. The CDR3 contains 14 residues. Germline V gives CDR1 SEHNR, CDR2 FQNEAQ (reference sequence). Ahead of any ophthalmopathy symptoms, the blood sample was obtained at the first diagnosis of hyperthyroidism. PBMCs were collected from a 10 ml volume of fresh peripheral blood. The rearrangement uses TRBV7-9 and TRBJ1-1, with D possibly TRBD1 on 5 matching bases. Sequencing was performed on blood. The TCR comes from a woman between 45 and 60 years old with Graves' hyperthyroidism that later progressed to Graves' ophthalmopathy. CDR3 sequence: CASSPARAGTEAFF. The DNA of the CDR3 is TGTGCCAGCAGCCCCGCCAGGGCAGGGACTGAAGCTTTCTTT.